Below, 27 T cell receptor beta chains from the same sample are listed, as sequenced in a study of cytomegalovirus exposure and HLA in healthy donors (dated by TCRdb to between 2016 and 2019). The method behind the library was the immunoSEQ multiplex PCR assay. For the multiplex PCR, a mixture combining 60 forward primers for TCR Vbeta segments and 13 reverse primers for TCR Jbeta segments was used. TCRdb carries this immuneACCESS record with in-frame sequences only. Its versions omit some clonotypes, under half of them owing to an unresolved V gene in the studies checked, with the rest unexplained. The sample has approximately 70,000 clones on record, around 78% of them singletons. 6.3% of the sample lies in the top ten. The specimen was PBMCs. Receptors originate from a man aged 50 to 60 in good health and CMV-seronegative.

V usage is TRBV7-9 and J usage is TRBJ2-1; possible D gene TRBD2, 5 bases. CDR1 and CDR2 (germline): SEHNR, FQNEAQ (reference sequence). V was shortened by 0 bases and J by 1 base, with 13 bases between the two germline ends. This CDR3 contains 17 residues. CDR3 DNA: TGTGCCAGCAGCTTAGCGCGGGTAACTGTATCCTACAATGAGCAGTTCTTC. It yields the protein CASSLARVTVSYNEQFF.

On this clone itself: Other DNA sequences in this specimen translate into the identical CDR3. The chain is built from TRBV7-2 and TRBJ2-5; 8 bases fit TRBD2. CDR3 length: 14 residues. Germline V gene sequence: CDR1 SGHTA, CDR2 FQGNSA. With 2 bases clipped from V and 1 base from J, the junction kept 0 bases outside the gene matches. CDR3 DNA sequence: TGTGCCAGCAGCTTAACTAGCGGCCAAGAGACCCAGTACTTC. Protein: CASSLTSGQETQYF.

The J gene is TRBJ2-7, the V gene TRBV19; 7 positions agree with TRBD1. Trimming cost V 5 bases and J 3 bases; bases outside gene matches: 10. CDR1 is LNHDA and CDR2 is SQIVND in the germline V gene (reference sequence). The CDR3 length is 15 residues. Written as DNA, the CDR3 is TGTGCCAGTAGTGACCGGGACAGATTACTCTACGAGCAGTACTTC. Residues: CASSDRDRLLYEQYF. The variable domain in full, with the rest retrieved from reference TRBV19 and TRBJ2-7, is DGGITQSPKYLFRKEGQNVTLSCEQNLNHDAMYWYRQDPGQGLRLIYYSQIVNDFQKGDIAEGYSVSREKKESFPLTVTSAQKNPTAFYLCASSDRDRLLYEQYFGPGTRLTVT.

Written as DNA, the CDR3 is TGTGCCAGCAGTATATCAGCGGAGACCACAGATACGCAGTATTTT. Translating gives CASSISAETTDTQYF. The chain couples TRBV6-4 to TRBJ2-3; D may be TRBD2 (5 bases). Germline V gives CDR1 MRHNA, CDR2 SNTAGT. CDR3 size: 15 residues. The V end was cut by 5 bases, the J end by 2 bases, with 14 bases between.

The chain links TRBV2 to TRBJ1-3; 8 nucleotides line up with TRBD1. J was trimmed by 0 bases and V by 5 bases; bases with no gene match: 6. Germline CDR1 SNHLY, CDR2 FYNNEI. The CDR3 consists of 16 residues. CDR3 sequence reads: CASSSDREVSGNTIYF. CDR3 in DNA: TGTGCCAGCAGTTCGGACAGGGAGGTCTCTGGAAACACCATATATTTT.

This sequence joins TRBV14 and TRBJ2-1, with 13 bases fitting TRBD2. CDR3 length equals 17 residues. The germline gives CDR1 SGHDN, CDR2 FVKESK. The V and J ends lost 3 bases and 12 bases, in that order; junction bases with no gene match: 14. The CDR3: CASSQGGLAGVSGWQFF. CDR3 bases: TGTGCCAGCAGCCAGGGCGGACTAGCGGGAGTTTCCGGATGGCAGTTCTTC.

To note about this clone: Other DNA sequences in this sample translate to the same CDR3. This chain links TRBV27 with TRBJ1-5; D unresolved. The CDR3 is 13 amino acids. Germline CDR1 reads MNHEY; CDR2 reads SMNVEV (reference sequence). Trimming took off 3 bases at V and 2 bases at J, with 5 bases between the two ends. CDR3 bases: TGTGCCAGCAGTTTCGGGGGCAATCAGCCCCAGCATTTT. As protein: CASSFGGNQPQHF.

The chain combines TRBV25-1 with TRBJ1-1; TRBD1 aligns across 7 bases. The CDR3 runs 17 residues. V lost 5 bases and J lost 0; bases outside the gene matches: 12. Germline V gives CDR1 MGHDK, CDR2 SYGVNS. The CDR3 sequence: CASSLRGTGTMNTEAFF. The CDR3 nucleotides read TGTGCCAGCAGTCTCAGGGGGACTGGGACCATGAACACTGAAGCTTTCTTT.

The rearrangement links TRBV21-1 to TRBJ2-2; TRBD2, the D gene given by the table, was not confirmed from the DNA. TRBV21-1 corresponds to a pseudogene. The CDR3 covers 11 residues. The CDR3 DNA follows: TGTGCCAGCAGCACGACCGGGGAGCTGTTTTTT. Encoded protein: CASSTTGELFF.

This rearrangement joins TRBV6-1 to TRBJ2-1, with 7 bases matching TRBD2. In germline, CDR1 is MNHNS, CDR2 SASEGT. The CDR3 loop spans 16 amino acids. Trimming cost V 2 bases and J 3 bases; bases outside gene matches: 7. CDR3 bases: TGTGCCAGCAGTGAATTTGCTAGCGGCAACTACAATGAGCAGTTCTTC. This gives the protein CASSEFASGNYNEQFF.

CDR3 loop: CARGQGVTGNTIYF. CDR3 sequence (DNA): TGTGCCAGAGGACAGGGGGTAACTGGAAACACCATATATTTT. V and J are TRBV2 and TRBJ1-3, with 10 positions matching TRBD1. The germline gives CDR1 SNHLY, CDR2 FYNNEI. This CDR3 is built from 14 residues. V shed 9 bases and J 2 bases; nucleotides not matched to a gene: 4.

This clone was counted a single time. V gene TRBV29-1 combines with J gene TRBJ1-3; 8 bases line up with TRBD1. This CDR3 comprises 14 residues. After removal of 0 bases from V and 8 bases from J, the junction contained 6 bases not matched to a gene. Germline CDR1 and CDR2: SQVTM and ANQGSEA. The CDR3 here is CSVEDPRGPYTIYF. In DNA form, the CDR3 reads TGCAGCGTTGAAGATCCCAGGGGGCCATACACCATATATTTT.

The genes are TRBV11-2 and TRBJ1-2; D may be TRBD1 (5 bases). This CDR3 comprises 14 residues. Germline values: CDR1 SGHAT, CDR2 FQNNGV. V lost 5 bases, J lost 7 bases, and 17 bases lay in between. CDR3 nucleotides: TGTGCCAGCAGCCGGTCCATCACAGGTGGTGGCTACACCTTC. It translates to CASSRSITGGGYTF.

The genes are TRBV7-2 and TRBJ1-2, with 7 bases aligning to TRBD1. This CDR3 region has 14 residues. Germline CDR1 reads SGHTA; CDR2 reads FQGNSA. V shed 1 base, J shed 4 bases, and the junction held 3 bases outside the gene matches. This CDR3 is CASSLGQGTYGYTF. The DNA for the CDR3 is TGTGCCAGCAGCTTAGGACAGGGAACCTATGGCTACACCTTC.

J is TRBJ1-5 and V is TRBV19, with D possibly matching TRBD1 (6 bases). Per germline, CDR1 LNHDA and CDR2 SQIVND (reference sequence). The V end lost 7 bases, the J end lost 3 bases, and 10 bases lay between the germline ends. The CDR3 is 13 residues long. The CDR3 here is CASTYRVNQPQHF. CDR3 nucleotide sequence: TGTGCCAGTACTTACAGGGTCAATCAGCCCCAGCATTTT.

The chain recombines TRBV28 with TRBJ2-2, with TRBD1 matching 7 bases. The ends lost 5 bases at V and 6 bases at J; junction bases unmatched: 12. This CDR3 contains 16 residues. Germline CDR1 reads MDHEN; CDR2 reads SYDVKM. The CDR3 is CASSADRDTVAGELFF. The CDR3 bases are TGTGCCAGCAGTGCCGACAGGGACACGGTAGCCGGGGAGCTGTTTTTT.

The CDR3 sequence: CAIKRSTSGRYEQYF. DNA of the CDR3: TGTGCCATCAAAAGATCGACTAGCGGCCGATACGAGCAGTACTTC. The chain links TRBV10-3 to TRBJ2-7; TRBD2 aligns across 9 bases. J gave up 4 bases and V 7 bases, and 11 bases lay outside the gene matches. The germline gives CDR1 ENHRY, CDR2 SYGVKD. The CDR3 sequence is 15 residues long.

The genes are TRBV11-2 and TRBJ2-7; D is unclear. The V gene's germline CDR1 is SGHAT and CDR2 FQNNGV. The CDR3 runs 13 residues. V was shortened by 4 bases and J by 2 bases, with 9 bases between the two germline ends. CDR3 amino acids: CASSYTSPYEQYF. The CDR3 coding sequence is TGTGCCAGCAGCTATACATCACCCTACGAGCAGTACTTC.

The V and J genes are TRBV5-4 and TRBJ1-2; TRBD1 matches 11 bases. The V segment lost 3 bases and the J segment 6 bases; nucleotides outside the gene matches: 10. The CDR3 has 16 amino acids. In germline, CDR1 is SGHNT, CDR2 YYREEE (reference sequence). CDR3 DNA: TGTGCCAGCAGCTGGAGCCGGGACAGGGGGGTCGATGGCTACACCTTC. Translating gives CASSWSRDRGVDGYTF.

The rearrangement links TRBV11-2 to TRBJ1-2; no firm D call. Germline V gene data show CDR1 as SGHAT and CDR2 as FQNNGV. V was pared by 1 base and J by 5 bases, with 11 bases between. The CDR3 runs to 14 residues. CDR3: CASSLAGIWYGYTF. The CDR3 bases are TGTGCCAGCAGCTTAGCAGGTATCTGGTATGGCTACACCTTC.

CDR3 bases: TGTGCCAGCAGCTCGACAGGGTGGGGCACAGATACGCAGTATTTT. This translates into CASSSTGWGTDTQYF. V gene TRBV11-2 combines with J gene TRBJ2-3; TRBD1 agrees at 7 bases. Germline CDR1 and CDR2: SGHAT and FQNNGV. The junction had 5 bases not matched to a gene; V was cut back by 4 bases and J by 1 base. This CDR3 comprises 15 residues.

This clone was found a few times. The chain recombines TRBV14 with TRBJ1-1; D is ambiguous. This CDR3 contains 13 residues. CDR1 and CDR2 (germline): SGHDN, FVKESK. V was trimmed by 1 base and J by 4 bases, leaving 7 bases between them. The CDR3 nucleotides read TGTGCCAGCAGCCAAGGGACTTCCACTGAAGCTTTCTTT. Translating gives CASSQGTSTEAFF. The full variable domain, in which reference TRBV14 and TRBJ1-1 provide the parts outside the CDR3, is EAGVTQFPSHSVIEKGQTVTLRCDPISGHDNLYWYRRVMGKEIKFLLHFVKESKQDESGMPNNRFLAERTGGTYSTLKVQPAELEDSGVYFCASSQGTSTEAFFGQGTRLTVV.

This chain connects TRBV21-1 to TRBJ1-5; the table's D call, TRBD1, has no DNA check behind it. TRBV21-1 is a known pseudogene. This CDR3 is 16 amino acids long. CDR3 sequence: CASSCHRVGGNQPQHF. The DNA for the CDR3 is TGTGCCAGCAGCTGTCACAGGGTGGGGGGCAATCAGCCCCAGCATTTT.

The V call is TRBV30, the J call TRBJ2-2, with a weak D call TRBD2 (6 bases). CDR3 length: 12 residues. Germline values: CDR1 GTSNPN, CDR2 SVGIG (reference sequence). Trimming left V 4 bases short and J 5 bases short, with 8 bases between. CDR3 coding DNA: TGTGCCTGGACCCGGGGGACCGGGGAGCTGTTTTTT. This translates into CAWTRGTGELFF. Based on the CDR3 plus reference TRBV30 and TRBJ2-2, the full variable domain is SQTIHQWPATLVQPVGSPLSLECTVEGTSNPNLYWYRQAAGRGLQLLFYSVGIGQISSEVPQNLSASRPQDRQFILSSKKLLLSDSGFYLCAWTRGTGELFFGEGSRLTVL.

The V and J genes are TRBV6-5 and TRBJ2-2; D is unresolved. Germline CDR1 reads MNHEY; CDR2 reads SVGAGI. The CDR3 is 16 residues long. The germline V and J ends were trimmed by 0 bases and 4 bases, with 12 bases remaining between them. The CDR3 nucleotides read TGTGCCAGCAGTTACTCGGTTAGCCGGTCCACCGGGGAGCTGTTTTTT. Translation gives CASSYSVSRSTGELFF.

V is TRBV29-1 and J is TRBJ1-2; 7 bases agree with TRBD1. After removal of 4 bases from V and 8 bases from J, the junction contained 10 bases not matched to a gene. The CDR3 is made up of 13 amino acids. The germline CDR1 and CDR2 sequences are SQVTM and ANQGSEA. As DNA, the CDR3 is TGCAGCGTTGGGCTTGGACAGGATTGGGGCTACACCTTC. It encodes CSVGLGQDWGYTF.

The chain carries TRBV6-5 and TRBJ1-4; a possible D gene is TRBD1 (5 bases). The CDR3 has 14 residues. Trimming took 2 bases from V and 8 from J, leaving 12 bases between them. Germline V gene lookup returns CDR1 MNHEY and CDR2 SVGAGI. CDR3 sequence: CASSYGAFMEKLFF. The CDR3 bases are TGTGCCAGCAGTTACGGGGCTTTCATGGAAAAACTGTTTTTT.